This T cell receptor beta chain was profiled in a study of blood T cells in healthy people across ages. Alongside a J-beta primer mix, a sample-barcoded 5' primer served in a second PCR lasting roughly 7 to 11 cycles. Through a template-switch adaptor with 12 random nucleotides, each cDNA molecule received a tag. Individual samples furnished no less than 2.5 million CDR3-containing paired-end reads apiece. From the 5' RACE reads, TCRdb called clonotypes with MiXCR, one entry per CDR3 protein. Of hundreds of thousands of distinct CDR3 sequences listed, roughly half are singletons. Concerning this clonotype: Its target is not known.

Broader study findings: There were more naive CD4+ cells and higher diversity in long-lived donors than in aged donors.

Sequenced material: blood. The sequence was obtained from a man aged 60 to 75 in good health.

CDR3 loop: CASSLGGLARTGELFF. The CDR3 coding sequence is TGTGCCAGCAGCTTAGGCGGACTAGCGAGGACCGGGGAGCTGTTTTTT. V usage is TRBV11-3 and J usage is TRBJ2-2, with 9 positions matching TRBD2. CDR3 length: 16 residues. J gave up 5 bases and V 1 base, and 5 bases lay outside the gene matches. CDR1 SGHNT and CDR2 YENEEA come from the germline V gene.